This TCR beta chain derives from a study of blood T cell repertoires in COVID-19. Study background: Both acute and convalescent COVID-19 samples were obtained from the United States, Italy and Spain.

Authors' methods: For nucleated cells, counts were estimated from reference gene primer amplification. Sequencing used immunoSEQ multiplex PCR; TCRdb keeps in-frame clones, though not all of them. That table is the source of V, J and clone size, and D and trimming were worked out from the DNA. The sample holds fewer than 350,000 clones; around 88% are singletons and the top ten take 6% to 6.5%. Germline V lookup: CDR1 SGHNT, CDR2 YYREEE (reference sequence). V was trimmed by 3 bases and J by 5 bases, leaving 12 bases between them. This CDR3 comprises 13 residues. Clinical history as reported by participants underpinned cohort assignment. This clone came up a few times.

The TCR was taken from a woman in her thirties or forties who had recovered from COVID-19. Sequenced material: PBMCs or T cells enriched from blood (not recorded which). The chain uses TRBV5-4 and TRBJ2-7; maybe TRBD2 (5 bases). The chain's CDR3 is CASSWAPADEQYF. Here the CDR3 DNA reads TGTGCCAGCAGCTGGGCCCCAGCGGACGAGCAGTACTTC.